The 21 T cell receptor beta chains given below trace back to one sample, sequenced in a study of cytotoxic CD8 clonotypes in ibrutinib-treated CLL. Assay: immunoSEQ multiplex PCR; the TCRdb copy retains only in-frame clones and omits some. The sample has 110,000 to 150,000 clones; about 91% are singletons. Sequenced here: PBMCs, sampled after 12 months of ibrutinib treatment. Receptors were obtained from a human donor with chronic lymphocytic leukemia.

The J gene is TRBJ1-5, the V gene TRBV2; D might be TRBD1 (6 bases). V dropped 1 base and J dropped 4 bases, with 8 bases sitting between them. CDR3 length: 14 amino acids. Per germline, CDR1 SNHLY and CDR2 FYNNEI. CDR3 DNA sequence: TGTGCCAGCAGTGAAGGGACAGAGAATCAGCCCCAGCATTTT. Translating gives CASSEGTENQPQHF.

The chain has TRBV11-3 and TRBJ2-1; D not resolved. The V end was cut by 3 bases, the J end by 2 bases, with 8 bases between. This CDR3 is built from 14 residues. The germline V gene encodes CDR1 SGHNT and CDR2 YENEEA. CDR3 region: CASSLAEPYNEQFF. In nucleotides, the CDR3 is TGTGCCAGCAGCTTGGCGGAGCCCTACAATGAGCAGTTCTTC. Drawing the rest from reference TRBV11-3 and TRBJ2-1, the complete variable domain is EAGVVQSPRYKIIEKKQPVAFWCNPISGHNTLYWYLQNLGQGPELLIRYENEEAVDDSQLPKDRFSAERLKGVDSTLKIQPAELGDSAVYLCASSLAEPYNEQFFGPGTRLTVL.

The chain joins TRBV18 to TRBJ1-1; 7 bases are shared with TRBD1. This CDR3 has 13 amino acids. The germline gives CDR1 KGHSH, CDR2 LQKENI. Losses at the gene ends were 3 bases for V and 7 bases for J; bases not matched to a gene: 5. The CDR3 region is CASSPGTESEAFF. In DNA, the CDR3 is TGTGCCAGCTCACCCGGGACAGAGAGTGAAGCTTTCTTT. Based on the CDR3 plus reference TRBV18 and TRBJ1-1, the full variable domain is NAGVMQNPRHLVRRRGQEARLRCSPMKGHSHVYWYRQLPEEGLKFMVYLQKENIIDESGMPKERFSAEFPKEGPSILRIQQVVRGDSAAYFCASSPGTESEAFFGQGTRLTVV.

Notes on this clone: The junction departs from germline at one end; a sequencing error may be responsible. The chain links TRBV11-2 to TRBJ2-3; D is uncertain. The CDR3 loop spans 9 amino acids. The germline V gene encodes CDR1 SGHAT and CDR2 FQNNGV. CDR3 nucleotide sequence: TGTGCCAGCAGCCCGCCGTTATCCTTT. This gives the protein CASSPPLSF.

This clone was observed a handful of times. This chain uses TRBV28 with TRBJ2-7; the match to TRBD1 covers 7 bases. The junction had 2 bases not matched to a gene; V was cut back by 4 bases and J by 5 bases. The V gene's germline CDR1 is MDHEN and CDR2 SYDVKM. The CDR3 consists of 12 residues. The CDR3 bases are TGTGCCAGCAGTTCGACAGGGAACGAGCAGTACTTC. It codes for CASSSTGNEQYF.

This clone turned up a few times. This rearrangement joins TRBV6-4 to TRBJ1-5; tentatively, D is TRBD1 (6 bases). The V end lost 9 bases, the J end lost 3 bases, and 9 bases lay between the germline ends. CDR1 is MRHNA and CDR2 is SNTAGT in the germline V gene. This CDR3 spans 12 amino acids. The CDR3 nucleotides read TGTGCCAGGACAGGTCACAATCAGCCCCAGCATTTT. Amino acids: CARTGHNQPQHF.

The rearrangement links TRBV5-6 to TRBJ1-6; D perhaps matches TRBD1 (6 bases). The CDR3 consists of 14 residues. The V gene's germline CDR1 is SGHDT and CDR2 YYEEEE. The ends were cut back, 6 bases at V and 6 bases at J, with 13 bases in the middle. The DNA for the CDR3 is TGTGCCAGCACCGGACAGATGTTTAATTCACCCCTCCACTTT. It translates to CASTGQMFNSPLHF.

The chain recombines TRBV29-1 with TRBJ2-7, with 7 bases that match TRBD1. CDR1 and CDR2 (germline): SQVTM, ANQGSEA. J lost 4 bases, V lost 7 bases, and 13 bases had no gene match. The CDR3 runs to 14 residues. Here the CDR3 reads CSALPTGTAYEQYF. In DNA, the CDR3 is TGCAGCGCCTTACCTACCGGGACAGCGTACGAGCAGTACTTC.

The V call is TRBV7-2, the J call TRBJ1-5; D unresolved. The CDR3 totals 17 residues. CDR1 is SGHTA, CDR2 FQGNSA, per germline. Trimming took off 5 bases at V and 3 bases at J, with 20 bases between the two ends. CDR3 region: CASSPGGAHAVNQPQHF. The CDR3 DNA reads as TGTGCCAGCAGCCCGGGAGGCGCCCACGCTGTCAATCAGCCCCAGCATTTT.

The gene calls are TRBV7-9 and TRBJ2-3, with 7 bases lining up with TRBD1. The CDR3 loop spans 17 amino acids. Germline trimming cut 5 bases from V and 0 bases from J; bases unmatched to any gene: 11. From germline, CDR1 is SEHNR and CDR2 FQNEAQ (reference sequence). CDR3 loop: CASSPLGTVKSTDTQYF. In DNA, the CDR3 is TGTGCCAGCAGCCCACTCGGGACAGTCAAAAGCACAGATACGCAGTATTTT.

The gene calls are TRBV7-2 and TRBJ2-7; 11 nucleotides align to TRBD1. The J segment lost 7 bases and the V segment lost 6 bases, leaving 11 bases of the junction unmatched. The CDR3 extends over 15 amino acids. Germline V lookup: CDR1 SGHTA, CDR2 FQGNSA. CDR3 region: CASRGGTGGEKEQYF. CDR3 coding DNA: TGTGCCAGCAGGGGAGGGACAGGGGGAGAGAAAGAGCAGTACTTC. The full variable domain, its missing parts supplied by reference TRBV7-2 and TRBJ2-7, is GAGVSQSPSNKVTEKGKDVELRCDPISGHTALYWYRQSLGQGLEFLIYFQGNSAPDKSGLPSDRFSAERTGGSVSTLTIQRTQQEDSAVYLCASRGGTGGEKEQYFGPGTRLTVT.

This chain connects TRBV2 to TRBJ1-1; TRBD1 matches at 7 bases. Looked up from germline, CDR1 is SNHLY and CDR2 is FYNNEI. The CDR3 consists of 16 residues. V dropped 2 bases and J dropped 2; count of bases not matched to a gene: 8. The CDR3 coding sequence is TGTGCCAGCAGTGAACGGGACAGTGAGAAAAACACTGAAGCTTTCTTT. Amino acids: CASSERDSEKNTEAFF.

A single count supports this clone. The chain combines TRBV5-1 with TRBJ2-3, with 11 bases that match TRBD1. In germline, CDR1 is SGHRS, CDR2 YFSETQ. The V and J ends lost 4 bases and 2 bases, in that order; junction bases with no gene match: 6. The CDR3 runs to 16 residues. Here the CDR3 reads CASSPPGQGVTDTQYF. The CDR3 region has the DNA TGCGCCAGCAGCCCGCCGGGACAGGGGGTCACAGATACGCAGTATTTT.

This chain links TRBV7-3 with TRBJ2-3; D not certain. This CDR3 region has 18 residues. V was shortened by 1 base and J by 0 bases, with 17 bases between the two germline ends. The germline V gene has CDR1 SGHTA and CDR2 FQGTGA. The chain's CDR3 is CASSLKRDTATSTDTQYF. DNA for the CDR3: TGTGCCAGCAGCTTAAAAAGAGATACAGCAACTAGCACAGATACGCAGTATTTT.

The V call is TRBV2, the J call TRBJ1-1; D unresolved. Trimming pared 2 bases from V and 2 bases from J, leaving 12 bases between. The germline V gene has CDR1 SNHLY and CDR2 FYNNEI. The CDR3 has 15 amino acids. The CDR3 DNA reads as TGTGCCAGCAGTGAACTCGGACCCCACAACACTGAAGCTTTCTTT. Protein product: CASSELGPHNTEAFF. Together with reference TRBV2 and TRBJ1-1, the CDR3 gives the full variable domain: EPEVTQTPSHQVTQMGQEVILRCVPISNHLYFYWYRQILGQKVEFLVSFYNNEISEKSEIFDDQFSVERPDGSNFTLKIRSTKLEDSAMYFCASSELGPHNTEAFFGQGTRLTVV.

The rearrangement links TRBV5-8 to TRBJ2-1; the D gene is possibly TRBD2 (5 bases). The V gene's germline CDR1 is SGHTS and CDR2 YDEGEE. Trimming pared 4 bases from V and 4 bases from J, leaving 9 bases between. This CDR3 region has 13 residues. The CDR3 is CASSNGVYNEQFF. CDR3 nucleotide sequence: TGTGCCAGCAGCAACGGGGTTTACAATGAGCAGTTCTTC. Using reference TRBV5-8 and TRBJ2-1 for the parts outside the CDR3, the full variable domain is EAGVTQSPTHLIKTRGQQATLRCSPISGHTSVYWYQQALGLGLQFLLWYDEGEERNRGNFPPRFSGRQFPNYSSELNVNALELEDSALYLCASSNGVYNEQFFGPGTRLTVL.

The chain is built from TRBV27 and TRBJ2-6; no reliable D call. Trimming pared 1 base from V and 0 bases from J, leaving 4 bases between. Germline lookup yields CDR1 MNHEY and CDR2 SMNVEV (reference sequence). This CDR3 region has 15 residues. This CDR3 reads CASSLYGSGANVLTF. CDR3 bases: TGTGCCAGCAGTTTATATGGCTCTGGGGCCAACGTCCTGACTTTC.

This clone appeared a single time. This chain uses TRBV6-5 with TRBJ2-5, with 7 bases that match TRBD2. Germline trimming cut 2 bases from V and 5 bases from J; bases unmatched to any gene: 5. Germline-derived CDR1 and CDR2 are MNHEY and SVGAGI. There are 14 residues in the CDR3. In nucleotides, the CDR3 is TGTGCCAGCAGTTACGAGACTAGCATGGAGACCCAGTACTTC. Its protein is CASSYETSMETQYF.

The V gene is TRBV7-2, the J gene TRBJ1-4, with D maybe TRBD1 (6 bases). This CDR3 comprises 14 residues. CDR1 is SGHTA, CDR2 FQGNSA, per germline. The V gene lost 6 bases and the J gene lost 1 base, with 9 bases spanning the gap. Written as DNA, the CDR3 is TGTGCCAGCAGATTGGACAGAACTAATGAAAAACTGTTTTTT. Amino acids: CASRLDRTNEKLFF.

The chain links TRBV10-1 to TRBJ1-5; D unclear. The germline V and J ends were trimmed by 6 bases and 7 bases, with 13 bases remaining between them. Per the germline V gene, CDR1 is WNHNN and CDR2 is SYGVQD (reference sequence). The CDR3 loop spans 13 amino acids. The CDR3 loop reads CASSQDLKQPQHF. The CDR3 DNA reads TGCGCCAGCAGCCAGGACCTAAAGCAGCCCCAGCATTTT.

The CDR3, as DNA: TGTGCCAGCAGCTTAATGTCCGGCTTGGCTTCTTTTCAGCCCCAGCATTTT. The encoded protein is CASSLMSGLASFQPQHF. The V call is TRBV5-8, the J call TRBJ1-5; the D is unclear. Germline V gives CDR1 SGHTS, CDR2 YDEGEE. The length of the CDR3 is 17 residues. The V gene lost 2 bases and the J gene lost 6 bases, with 21 bases spanning the gap.